Below, one TCR beta chain is given with its context. The antigen is not known. Time point of the sample: peripheral blood 6 weeks after treatment start. The data were taken from a study of PD-L1 blockade in urothelial cancer. Study overall: Patients, treated from about 2014 onward, received atezolizumab 1,200 mg intravenously every 3 weeks. Specimens of blood held a median count of roughly 140,000 T cells. Findings and caveats of the study: Below-median pretreatment blood TCR clonality was a predictor of better survival. Durable-benefit patients expanded tumor-associated blood clones more at 3 weeks.

This CDR3 has 15 amino acids. Germline V gene data show CDR1 as ENHRY and CDR2 as SYGVKD. V was clipped by 3 bases and J by 5 bases, with 16 bases between them. Assay used: immunoSEQ multiplex PCR; TCRdb lists only in-frame clones, some missing. The table has roughly 120,000 clones, around 89% seen once. The receptor's source is a man aged 55 to 70 with urothelial cancer. This specimen consisted of PBMCs, obtained around atezolizumab (anti-PD-L1) treatment. The V gene is TRBV10-3, the J gene TRBJ2-5, with D tentatively TRBD2 (6 bases). Here the CDR3 reads CAISDSRDSAETQYF. The CDR3 DNA reads as TGTGCCATCAGTGACTCCAGGGACTCGGCGGAGACCCAGTACTTC.